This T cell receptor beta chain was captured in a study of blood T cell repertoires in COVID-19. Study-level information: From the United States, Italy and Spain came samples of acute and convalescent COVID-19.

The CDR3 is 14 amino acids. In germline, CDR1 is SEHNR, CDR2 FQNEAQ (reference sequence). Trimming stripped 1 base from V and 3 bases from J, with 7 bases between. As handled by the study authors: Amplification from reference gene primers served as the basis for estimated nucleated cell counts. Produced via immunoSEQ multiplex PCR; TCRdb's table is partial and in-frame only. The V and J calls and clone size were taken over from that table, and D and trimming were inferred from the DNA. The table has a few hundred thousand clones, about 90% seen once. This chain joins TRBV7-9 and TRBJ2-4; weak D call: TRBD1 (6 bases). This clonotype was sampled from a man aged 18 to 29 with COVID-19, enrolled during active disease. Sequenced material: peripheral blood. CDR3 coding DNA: TGTGCCAGCAGCTTAGGGACAGTCAAAAACATTCAGTACTTC. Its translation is CASSLGTVKNIQYF.